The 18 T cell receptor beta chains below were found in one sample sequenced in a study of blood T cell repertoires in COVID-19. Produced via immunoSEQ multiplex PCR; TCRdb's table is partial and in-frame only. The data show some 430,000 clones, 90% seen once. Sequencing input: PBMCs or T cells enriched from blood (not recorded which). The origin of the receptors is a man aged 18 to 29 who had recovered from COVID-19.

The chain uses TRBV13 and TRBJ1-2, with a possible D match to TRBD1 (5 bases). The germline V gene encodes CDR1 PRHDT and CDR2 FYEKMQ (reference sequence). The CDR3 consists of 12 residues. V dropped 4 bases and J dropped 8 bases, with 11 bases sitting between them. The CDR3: CASSSRVGGYTF. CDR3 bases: TGTGCCAGCAGCTCCAGGGTAGGCGGCTACACCTTC.

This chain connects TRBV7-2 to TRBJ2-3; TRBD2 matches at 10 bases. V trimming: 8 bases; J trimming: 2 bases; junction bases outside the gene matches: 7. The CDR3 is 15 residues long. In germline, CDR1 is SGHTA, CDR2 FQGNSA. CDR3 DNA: TGTGCCAGCGGATCTAGCGGGGGCTTCACAGATACGCAGTATTTT. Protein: CASGSSGGFTDTQYF.

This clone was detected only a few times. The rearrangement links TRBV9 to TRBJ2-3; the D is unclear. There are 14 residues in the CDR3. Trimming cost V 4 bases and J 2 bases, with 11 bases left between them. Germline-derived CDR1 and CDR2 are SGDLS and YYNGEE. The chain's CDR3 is CASSYSGITDTQYF. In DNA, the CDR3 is TGTGCCAGCAGCTACTCAGGTATCACAGATACGCAGTATTTT.

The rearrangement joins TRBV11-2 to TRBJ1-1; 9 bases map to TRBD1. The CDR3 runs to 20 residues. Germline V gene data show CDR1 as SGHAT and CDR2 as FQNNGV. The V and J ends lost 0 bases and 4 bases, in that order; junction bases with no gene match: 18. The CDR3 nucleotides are TGTGCCAGCAGCTTAGATCCTCGACAGGGGGTTCGTTTTGGGAGCACTGAAGCTTTCTTT. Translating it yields CASSLDPRQGVRFGSTEAFF.

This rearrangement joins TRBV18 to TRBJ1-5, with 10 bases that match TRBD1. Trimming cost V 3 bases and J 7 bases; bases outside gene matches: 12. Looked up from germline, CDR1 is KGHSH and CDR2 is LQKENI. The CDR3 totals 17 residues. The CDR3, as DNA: TGTGCCAGCTCACCCCCTCAAGGACAGGGGGACCGGCAGCCCCAGCATTTT. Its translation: CASSPPQGQGDRQPQHF.

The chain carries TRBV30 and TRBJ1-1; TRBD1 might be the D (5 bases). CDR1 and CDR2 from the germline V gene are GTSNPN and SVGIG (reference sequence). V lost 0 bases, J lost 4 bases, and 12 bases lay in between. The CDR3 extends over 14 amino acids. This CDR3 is CAWSVMTGGTEAFF. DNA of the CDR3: TGTGCCTGGAGTGTAATGACGGGGGGCACTGAAGCTTTCTTT.

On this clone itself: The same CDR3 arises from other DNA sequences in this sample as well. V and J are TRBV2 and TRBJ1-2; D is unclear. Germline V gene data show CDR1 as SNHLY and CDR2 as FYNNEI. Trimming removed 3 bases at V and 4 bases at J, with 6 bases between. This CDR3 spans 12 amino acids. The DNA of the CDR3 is TGTGCCAGCAGTGAGGCTCTCTATGGCTACACCTTC. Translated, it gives CASSEALYGYTF.

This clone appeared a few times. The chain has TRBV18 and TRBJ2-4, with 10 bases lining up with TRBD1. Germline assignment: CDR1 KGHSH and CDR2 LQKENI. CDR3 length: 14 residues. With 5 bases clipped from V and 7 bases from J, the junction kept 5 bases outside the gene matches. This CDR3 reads CASSGRDRGNIQYF. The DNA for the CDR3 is TGTGCCAGCTCAGGCCGGGACAGGGGTAACATTCAGTACTTC.

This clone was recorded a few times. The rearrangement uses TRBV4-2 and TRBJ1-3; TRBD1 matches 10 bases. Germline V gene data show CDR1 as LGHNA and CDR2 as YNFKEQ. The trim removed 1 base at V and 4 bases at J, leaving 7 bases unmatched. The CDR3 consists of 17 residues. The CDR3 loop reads CASSQGTGGSGGNTIYF. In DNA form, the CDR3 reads TGTGCCAGCAGCCAAGGGACAGGGGGTTCGGGAGGAAACACCATATATTTT.

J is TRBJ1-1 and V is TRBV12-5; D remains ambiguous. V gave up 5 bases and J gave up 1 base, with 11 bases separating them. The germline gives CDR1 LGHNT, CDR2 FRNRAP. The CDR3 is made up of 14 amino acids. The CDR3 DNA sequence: TGTGCTAGTGGTAAATTAGCAGAGAACACTGAAGCTTTCTTT. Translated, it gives CASGKLAENTEAFF.

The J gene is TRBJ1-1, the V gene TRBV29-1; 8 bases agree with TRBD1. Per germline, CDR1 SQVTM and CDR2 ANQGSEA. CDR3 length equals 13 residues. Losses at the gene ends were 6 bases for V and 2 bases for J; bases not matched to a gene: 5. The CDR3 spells CSVRTGRNTEAFF. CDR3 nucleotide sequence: TGCAGCGTCCGGACAGGGAGAAACACTGAAGCTTTCTTT.

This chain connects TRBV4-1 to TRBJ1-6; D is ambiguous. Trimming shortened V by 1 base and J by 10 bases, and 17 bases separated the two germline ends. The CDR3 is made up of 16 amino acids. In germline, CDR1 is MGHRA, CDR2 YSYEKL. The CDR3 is CASSQGLASGWSPLHF. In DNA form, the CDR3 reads TGCGCCAGCAGCCAAGGGTTGGCTAGTGGTTGGTCACCCCTCCACTTT.

This chain's CDR3 is CASSRLAGGKETQYF. As DNA, the CDR3 is TGTGCCAGCAGTCGACTAGCGGGAGGCAAAGAGACCCAGTACTTC. V usage is TRBV2 and J usage is TRBJ2-5; 13 bases line up with TRBD2. CDR1 and CDR2 (germline): SNHLY, FYNNEI. The V and J ends lost 5 bases and 3 bases, in that order; junction bases with no gene match: 3. The CDR3 is 15 amino acids.

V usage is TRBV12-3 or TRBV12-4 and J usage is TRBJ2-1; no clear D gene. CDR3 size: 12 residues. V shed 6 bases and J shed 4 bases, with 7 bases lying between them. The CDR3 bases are TGTGCCAGCAGCCGCGAGTACAATGAGCAGTTCTTC. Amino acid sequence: CASSREYNEQFF.

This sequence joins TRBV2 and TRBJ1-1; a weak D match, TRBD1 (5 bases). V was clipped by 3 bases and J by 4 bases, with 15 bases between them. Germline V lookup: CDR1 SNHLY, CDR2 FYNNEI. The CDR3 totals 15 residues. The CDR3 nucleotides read TGTGCCAGCAGTGATCTGGAGGGGCTCGGCACTGAAGCTTTCTTT. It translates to CASSDLEGLGTEAFF.

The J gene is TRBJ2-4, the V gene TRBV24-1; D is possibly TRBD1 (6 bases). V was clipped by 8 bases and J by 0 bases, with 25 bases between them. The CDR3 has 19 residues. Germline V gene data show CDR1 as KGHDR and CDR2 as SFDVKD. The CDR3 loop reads CATTPVPWQGILAKNIQYF. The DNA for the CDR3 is TGTGCCACCACCCCCGTTCCTTGGCAGGGGATACTAGCCAAAAACATTCAGTACTTC.

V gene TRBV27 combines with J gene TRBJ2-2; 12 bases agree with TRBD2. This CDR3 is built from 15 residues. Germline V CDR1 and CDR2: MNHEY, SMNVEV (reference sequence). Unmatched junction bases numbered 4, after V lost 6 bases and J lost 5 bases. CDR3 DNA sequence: TGTGCCAGCAGGGGACTAGCGGGCAGGACCGGGGAGCTGTTTTTT. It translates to CASRGLAGRTGELFF.

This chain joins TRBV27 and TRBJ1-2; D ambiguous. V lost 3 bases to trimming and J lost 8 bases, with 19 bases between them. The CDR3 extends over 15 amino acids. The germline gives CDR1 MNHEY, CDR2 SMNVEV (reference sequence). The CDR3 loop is CASSLGRERVWGYTF. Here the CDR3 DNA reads TGTGCCAGCAGTTTGGGTAGGGAGCGGGTGTGGGGCTACACCTTC.